Each of the 20 T cell receptor beta chains below was sequenced from the same sample in a study of cytomegalovirus exposure and HLA in healthy donors. PCR used 60 Vbeta primers and 13 Jbeta primers. TCRdb's table, derived via immunoSEQ multiplex PCR, lists solely in-frame clones and lacks some. The sample holds approximately 150,000 clones, around 75% seen once. The sequenced sample consisted of PBMCs. Receptor source: a male donor in good health and CMV-seronegative.

The chain has TRBV10-1 and TRBJ2-7; tentatively, D is TRBD2 (5 bases). This CDR3 region has 13 residues. The V end lost 4 bases, the J end lost 3 bases, and 10 bases lay between the germline ends. Germline V gives CDR1 WNHNN, CDR2 SYGVQD (reference sequence). For the CDR3, the DNA is TGCGCCAGCAGTGGGCAGCGGAGCTACGAGCAGTACTTC. Its protein is CASSGQRSYEQYF.

V and J are TRBV5-1 and TRBJ1-1; 11 bases match TRBD1. The V segment lost 3 bases and the J segment 6 bases; nucleotides outside the gene matches: 4. The germline gives CDR1 SGHRS, CDR2 YFSETQ. The CDR3 runs to 14 residues. CDR3 DNA: TGCGCCAGCAGCTCGGGACAGGGGGACGCTGAAGCTTTCTTT. Translation: CASSSGQGDAEAFF.

This rearrangement joins TRBV10-3 to TRBJ2-3; possible D gene TRBD2, 6 bases. V lost 7 bases and J 5 bases, leaving 13 bases between the germline ends. This CDR3 spans 13 amino acids. Germline-derived CDR1 and CDR2 are ENHRY and SYGVKD. The CDR3 sequence is CAINGGGIDTQYF. The CDR3, as DNA: TGTGCCATCAATGGGGGAGGAATAGATACGCAGTATTTT.

V gene TRBV6-1 combines with J gene TRBJ1-2; no clear D gene. The CDR3 spans 12 residues. V was cut by 6 bases and J by 4 bases, with 9 bases left in between. The germline V gene has CDR1 MNHNS and CDR2 SASEGT. The CDR3 is CASRREIYGYTF. CDR3 in DNA: TGTGCCAGCAGGAGGGAGATCTATGGCTACACCTTC.

This chain uses TRBV15 with TRBJ2-2; 9 bases line up with TRBD2. In germline, CDR1 is LNHNV, CDR2 YYDKDF (reference sequence). The CDR3 length is 14 residues. The J segment lost 5 bases and the V segment lost 8 bases, leaving 6 bases of the junction unmatched. The CDR3 DNA follows: TGTGCCACCGGACTAGCGCCTTATACCGGGGAGCTGTTTTTT. This encodes CATGLAPYTGELFF.

The V call is TRBV18, the J call TRBJ1-1; perhaps TRBD1 as D (5 bases). The CDR3 totals 12 residues. Germline-derived CDR1 and CDR2 are KGHSH and LQKENI. The V gene lost 2 bases and the J gene lost 6 bases, with 7 bases spanning the gap. CDR3 sequence: CASSPDSSEAFF. The CDR3 region has the DNA TGTGCCAGCTCACCAGACAGCTCTGAAGCTTTCTTT.

The rearrangement joins TRBV9 to TRBJ2-7; 7 bases agree with TRBD1. The CDR3 is 14 amino acids. Germline V gene lookup returns CDR1 SGDLS and CDR2 YYNGEE. V was clipped by 4 bases and J by 7 bases; unmatched bases: 11. CDR3 protein: CASSPTDRHREQYF. The CDR3 DNA reads as TGTGCCAGCAGCCCTACGGACAGGCACCGGGAGCAGTACTTC.

The chain recombines TRBV27 with TRBJ2-2; possibly TRBD1 for D (5 bases). CDR3 length: 14 residues. Germline CDR1 MNHEY, CDR2 SMNVEV (reference sequence). The germline V and J ends were trimmed by 5 bases and 5 bases, with 12 bases remaining between them. The DNA of the CDR3 is TGTGCCAGCAGTAAGCAGGGAAGAACCGGGGAGCTGTTTTTT. This translates into CASSKQGRTGELFF.

The genes are TRBV7-8 and TRBJ1-1, with D hard to call. V was cut by 3 bases and J by 1 base, with 9 bases left in between. CDR1 is SGHVS and CDR2 is FQNEAQ in the germline V gene. The CDR3 sequence is 14 residues long. CDR3 sequence: CASSFGDPNTEAFF. The DNA for the CDR3 is TGTGCCAGCAGCTTCGGAGATCCGAACACTGAAGCTTTCTTT. Complete variable domain (other parts from reference TRBV7-8 and TRBJ1-1): GAGVSQSPRYKVAKRGQDVALRCDPISGHVSLFWYQQALGQGPEFLTYFQNEAQLDKSGLPSDRFFAERPEGSVSTLKIQRTQQEDSAVYLCASSFGDPNTEAFFGQGTRLTVV.

The CDR3 is CASSPNREPQETQYF. CDR3 DNA: TGTGCCAGCAGCCCAAACAGGGAGCCCCAAGAGACCCAGTACTTC. The V gene is TRBV13, the J gene TRBJ2-5; a possible D gene is TRBD1 (6 bases). Germline CDR1 is PRHDT and CDR2 is FYEKMQ (reference sequence). The germline V and J ends were trimmed by 5 bases and 1 base, with 14 bases remaining between them. The CDR3 has 15 amino acids.

This rearrangement joins TRBV5-1 to TRBJ1-1, with 7 bases fitting TRBD1. The CDR3 loop spans 14 amino acids. V was pared by 2 bases and J by 1 base, with 2 bases of the junction left unmatched. CDR1 and CDR2 (germline): SGHRS, YFSETQ. In DNA form, the CDR3 reads TGCGCCAGCAGCTTCACAGGGGAGAACACTGAAGCTTTCTTT. Translation gives CASSFTGENTEAFF.

This chain uses TRBV30 with TRBJ2-1, with D perhaps TRBD1 (5 bases). V was clipped by 8 bases and J by 4 bases, with 15 bases between them. CDR1 is GTSNPN, CDR2 SVGIG, per germline (reference sequence). CDR3 size: 13 residues. CDR3 amino acids: CALLGARYNEQFF. For the CDR3, the DNA is TGTGCCCTATTAGGGGCACGGTACAATGAGCAGTTCTTC.

The rearrangement joins TRBV18 to TRBJ2-5, with 8 bases identical to TRBD1. The DNA end is more similar to TRBJ2-7, so the J call may be wrong. The germline V gene encodes CDR1 KGHSH and CDR2 LQKENI. This CDR3 contains 15 residues. The CDR3 sequence is CASSLNRDRIHEQYF. DNA of the CDR3: TGTGCCAGCTCTCTAAACCGGGACAGGATCCACGAGCAGTACTTC.

Only a few counts were recorded for this clone. The chain joins TRBV14 to TRBJ2-7; D is ambiguous. The CDR3 sequence is 15 residues long. From germline, CDR1 is SGHDN and CDR2 FVKESK. Trimming cost V 4 bases and J 6 bases, with 19 bases left between them. The CDR3 loop is CASSRPGRLFVEQYF. CDR3 in DNA: TGTGCCAGCAGCCGGCCAGGCCGATTGTTTGTCGAGCAGTACTTC.

The chain joins TRBV7-2 to TRBJ1-1; D gene unclear. The V end was cut by 5 bases, the J end by 1 base, with 14 bases between. The CDR3 spans 15 residues. Germline V CDR1 and CDR2: SGHTA, FQGNSA. Here the CDR3 reads CASSPRVKTNTEAFF. The CDR3 coding sequence is TGTGCCAGCAGCCCCCGGGTAAAGACGAACACTGAAGCTTTCTTT.

This clone is a singleton in its sample. This chain joins TRBV6-5 and TRBJ2-7, with D perhaps matching TRBD2 (6 bases). CDR1 and CDR2 from the germline V gene are MNHEY and SVGAGI. V shed 4 bases and J shed 3 bases, with 13 bases lying between them. This CDR3 has 14 residues. Written as DNA, the CDR3 is TGTGCCAGCAGTTGGGGGGTAAGGGGCTACGAGCAGTACTTC. Translation: CASSWGVRGYEQYF.

The rearrangement links TRBV5-4 to TRBJ2-5; 7 bases line up with TRBD2. The J call is in doubt because the DNA end fits TRBJ2-7 better. The CDR3 covers 14 residues. Germline values: CDR1 SGHNT, CDR2 YYREEE (reference sequence). This CDR3 is CASSPGGLSYEQYF. The CDR3 DNA reads as TGTGCCAGCAGCCCGGGGGGTCTCTCCTACGAGCAGTACTTC.

The chain is built from TRBV5-1 and TRBJ2-7, with D maybe TRBD2 (6 bases). Germline V lookup: CDR1 SGHRS, CDR2 YFSETQ. This CDR3 spans 14 amino acids. V lost 1 base, J lost 0 bases, and 8 bases lay in between. The CDR3 coding sequence is TGCGCCAGCAGCTTGTCGGGGGACTCCTACGAGCAGTACTTC. Protein sequence: CASSLSGDSYEQYF.

The chain employs TRBV29-1 and TRBJ1-3; D unresolved. The CDR3 runs to 15 residues. Germline V gene sequence: CDR1 SQVTM, CDR2 ANQGSEA. V was clipped by 5 bases and J by 0 bases, with 14 bases between them. The CDR3 DNA reads TGCAGCGTTCTTTTTAGAAAAAACTCTGGAAACACCATATATTTT. Its protein product is CSVLFRKNSGNTIYF.

This clone was recorded once. This sequence joins TRBV7-2 and TRBJ2-7, with D uncertain. CDR3 length: 11 residues. V was cut by 5 bases and J by 7 bases, with 9 bases left in between. CDR1 is SGHTA and CDR2 is FQGNSA in the germline V gene. CDR3 bases: TGTGCCAGCAGCGACATTGGGGAGCAGTACTTC. Its translation is CASSDIGEQYF.